These 7 T cell receptor beta chains originate from one sample sequenced in a study of blood T cell repertoires in COVID-19. Clones were read by immunoSEQ multiplex PCR, and TCRdb kept only the in-frame ones, dropping some. The sample shows 100,000 to 110,000 clones, about 88% of them seen only once. Sequences were obtained from peripheral blood. The receptors stem from a man aged 25-45 years in a cohort sampled during active COVID-19.

The chain employs TRBV6-2 or TRBV6-3 and TRBJ1-2, with D possibly being TRBD1 (6 bases). The V and J ends lost 2 bases and 3 bases respectively, with 22 bases between them. Germline CDR1 MNHEY, CDR2 SVGEGT. The CDR3 totals 18 residues. In DNA form, the CDR3 reads TGTGCCAGCAGTTACCGGTGGGGACATCCAAAGCCTCACTATGGCTACACCTTC. Translated, it gives CASSYRWGHPKPHYGYTF.

This clone was observed a few times. The V call is TRBV6-5, the J call TRBJ2-7; perhaps TRBD1 as D (5 bases). Trimming removed 6 bases from V and 4 bases from J, with 16 bases in between. This CDR3 contains 14 residues. CDR1 is MNHEY, CDR2 SVGAGI, per germline. The CDR3 bases are TGTGCCAGCAGCAAACAGGCTTTCGCTTACGAGCAGTACTTC. Its protein is CASSKQAFAYEQYF.

The chain joins TRBV9 to TRBJ2-1, with D perhaps matching TRBD1 (5 bases). The CDR3 has 15 residues. Between the trimmed V and J ends, which lost 3 bases and 3 bases, there was a span of 13 bases. CDR1 is SGDLS and CDR2 is YYNGEE in the germline V gene. The CDR3 region has the DNA TGTGCCAGCAGCGCGGCTTCAGGGTTCTACAATGAGCAGTTCTTC. Its translation is CASSAASGFYNEQFF.

The rearrangement uses TRBV5-5 and TRBJ2-6; 8 nucleotides agree with TRBD1. Germline CDR1 SGHKS, CDR2 YYEKEE (reference sequence). This CDR3 region has 17 residues. J gave up 2 bases and V 4 bases, and 8 bases lay outside the gene matches. The CDR3 nucleotides are TGTGCCAGCAGCCTCGACGACAGGGGAACTGGGGCCAACGTCCTGACTTTC. It codes for CASSLDDRGTGANVLTF.

This clone came up once. This chain links TRBV7-3 with TRBJ1-1, with 7 bases fitting TRBD1. Trimming took 5 bases from V and 4 from J; bases not matched to a gene: 10. CDR1 and CDR2 (germline): SGHTA, FQGTGA. CDR3 length: 15 amino acids. The CDR3: CASSTGATSSTEAFF. The CDR3 nucleotides are TGTGCCAGCAGCACAGGGGCGACATCTTCCACTGAAGCTTTCTTT.

The chain couples TRBV18 to TRBJ2-2, with 7 bases matching TRBD1. The germline CDR1 and CDR2 sequences are KGHSH and LQKENI. This CDR3 is built from 15 residues. Trimming cost V 1 base and J 2 bases; bases outside gene matches: 1. The CDR3 DNA is TGTGCCAGCTCACCACAGGGGGCAAACACCGGGGAGCTGTTTTTT. It encodes CASSPQGANTGELFF.

V is TRBV5-4 and J is TRBJ1-6; TRBD1 is a possible D gene (5 bases). The CDR3 is made up of 13 amino acids. V lost 2 bases and J lost 7, with 7 bases in between. Per germline, CDR1 SGHNT and CDR2 YYREEE (reference sequence). The chain's CDR3 is CASSLQANSPLHF. CDR3 sequence (DNA): TGTGCCAGCAGCTTACAGGCCAATTCACCCCTCCACTTT.